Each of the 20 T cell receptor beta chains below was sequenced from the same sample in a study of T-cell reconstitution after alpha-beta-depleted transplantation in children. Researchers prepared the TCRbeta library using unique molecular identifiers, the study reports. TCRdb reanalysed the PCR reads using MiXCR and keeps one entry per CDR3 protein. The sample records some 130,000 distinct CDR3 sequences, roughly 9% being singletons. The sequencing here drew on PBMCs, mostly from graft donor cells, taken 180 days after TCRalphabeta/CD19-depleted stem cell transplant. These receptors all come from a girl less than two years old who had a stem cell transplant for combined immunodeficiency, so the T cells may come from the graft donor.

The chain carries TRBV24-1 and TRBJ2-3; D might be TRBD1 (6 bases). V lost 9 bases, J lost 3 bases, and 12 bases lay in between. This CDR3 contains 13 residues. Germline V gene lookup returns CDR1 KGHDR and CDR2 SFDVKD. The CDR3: CATGSQGTDTQYF. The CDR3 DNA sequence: TGTGCCACCGGGTCTCAGGGGACAGATACGCAGTATTTT.

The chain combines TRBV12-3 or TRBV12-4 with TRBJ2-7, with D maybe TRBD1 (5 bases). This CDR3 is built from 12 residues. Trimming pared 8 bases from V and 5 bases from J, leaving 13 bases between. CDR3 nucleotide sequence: TGTGCCAGCTCTAGGGGAACGGACGAGCAGTACTTC. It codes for CASSRGTDEQYF.

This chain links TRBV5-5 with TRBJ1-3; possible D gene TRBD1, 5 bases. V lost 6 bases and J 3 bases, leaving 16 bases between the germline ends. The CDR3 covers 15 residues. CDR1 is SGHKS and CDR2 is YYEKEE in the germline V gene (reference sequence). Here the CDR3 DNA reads TGTGCCAGCACCCGGGGCAGGACAAGTGGAAACACCATATATTTT. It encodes CASTRGRTSGNTIYF. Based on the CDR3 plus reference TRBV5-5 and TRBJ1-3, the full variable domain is DAGVTQSPTHLIKTRGQQVTLRCSPISGHKSVSWYQQVLGQGPQFIFQYYEKEERGRGNFPDRFSARQFPNYSSELNVNALLLGDSALYLCASTRGRTSGNTIYFGEGSWLTVV.

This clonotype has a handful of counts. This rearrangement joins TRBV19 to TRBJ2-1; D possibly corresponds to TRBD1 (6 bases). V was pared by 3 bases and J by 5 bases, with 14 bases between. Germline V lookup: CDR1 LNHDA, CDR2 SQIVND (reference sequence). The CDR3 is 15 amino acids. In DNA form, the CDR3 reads TGTGCCAGTAGTATCTTGGGGGCGCCGAACAATGAGCAGTTCTTC. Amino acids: CASSILGAPNNEQFF.

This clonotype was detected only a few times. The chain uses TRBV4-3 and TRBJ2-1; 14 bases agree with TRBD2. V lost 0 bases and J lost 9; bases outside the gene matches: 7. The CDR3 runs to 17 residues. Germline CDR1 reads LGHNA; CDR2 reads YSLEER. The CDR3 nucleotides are TGCGCCAGCAGCCAAGAAAGAGTGGGACTAGCGGGAGTTGAGCAGTTCTTC. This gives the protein CASSQERVGLAGVEQFF.

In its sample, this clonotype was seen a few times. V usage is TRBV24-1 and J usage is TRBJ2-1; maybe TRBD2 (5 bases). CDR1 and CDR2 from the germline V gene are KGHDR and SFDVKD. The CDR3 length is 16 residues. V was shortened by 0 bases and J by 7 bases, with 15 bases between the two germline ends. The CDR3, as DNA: TGTGCCACCAGTGATTTGCCTAGCCTCAGAGGAAATGAGCAGTTCTTC. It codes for CATSDLPSLRGNEQFF.

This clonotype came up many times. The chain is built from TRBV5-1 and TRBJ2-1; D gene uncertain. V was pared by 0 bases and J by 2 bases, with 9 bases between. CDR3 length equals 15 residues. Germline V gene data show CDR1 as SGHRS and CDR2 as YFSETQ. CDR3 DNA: TGCGCCAGCAGCTTGGATCCCGTAACCTACAATGAGCAGTTCTTC. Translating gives CASSLDPVTYNEQFF.

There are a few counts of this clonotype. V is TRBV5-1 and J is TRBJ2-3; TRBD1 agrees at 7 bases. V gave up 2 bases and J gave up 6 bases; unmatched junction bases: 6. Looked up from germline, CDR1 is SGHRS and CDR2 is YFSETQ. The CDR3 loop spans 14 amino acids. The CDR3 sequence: CASSFTGAVDTQYF. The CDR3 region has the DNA TGCGCCAGCAGCTTCACAGGGGCCGTGGATACGCAGTATTTT.

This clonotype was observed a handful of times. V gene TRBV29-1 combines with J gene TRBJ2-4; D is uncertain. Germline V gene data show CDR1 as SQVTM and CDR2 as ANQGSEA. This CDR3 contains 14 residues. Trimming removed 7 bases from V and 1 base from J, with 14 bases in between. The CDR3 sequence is CSAVEIRAKNIQYF. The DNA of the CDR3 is TGCAGCGCCGTCGAGATCAGGGCCAAAAACATTCAGTACTTC.

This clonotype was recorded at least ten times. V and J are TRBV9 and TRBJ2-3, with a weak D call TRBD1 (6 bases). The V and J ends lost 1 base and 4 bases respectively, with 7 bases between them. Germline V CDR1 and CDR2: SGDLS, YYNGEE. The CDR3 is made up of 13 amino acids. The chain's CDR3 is CASSVPGADTQYF. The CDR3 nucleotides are TGTGCCAGCAGCGTACCAGGGGCAGATACGCAGTATTTT.

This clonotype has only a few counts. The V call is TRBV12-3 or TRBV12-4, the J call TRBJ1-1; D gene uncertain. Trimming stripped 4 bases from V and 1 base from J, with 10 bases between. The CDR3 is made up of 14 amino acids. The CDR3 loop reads CASSSIVPNTEAFF. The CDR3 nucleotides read TGTGCCAGCAGTTCCATCGTCCCGAACACTGAAGCTTTCTTT.

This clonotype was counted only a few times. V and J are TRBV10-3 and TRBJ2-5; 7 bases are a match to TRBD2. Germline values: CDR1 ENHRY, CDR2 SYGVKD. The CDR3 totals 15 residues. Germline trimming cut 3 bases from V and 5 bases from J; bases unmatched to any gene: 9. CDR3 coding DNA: TGTGCCATCAGTGAAGCCGGGCTAGCGGCGGAGACCCAGTACTTC. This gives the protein CAISEAGLAAETQYF.

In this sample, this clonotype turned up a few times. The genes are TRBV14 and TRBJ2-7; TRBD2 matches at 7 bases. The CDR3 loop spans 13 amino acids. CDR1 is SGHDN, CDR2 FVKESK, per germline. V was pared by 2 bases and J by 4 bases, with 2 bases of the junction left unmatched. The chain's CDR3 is CASSQSGGYEQYF. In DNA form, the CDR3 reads TGTGCCAGCAGCCAATCGGGGGGTTACGAGCAGTACTTC.

The CDR3 nucleotides are TGTGCCAGCAGTTTAGCAGGGACCTCCTACGAGCAGTACTTC. Protein sequence: CASSLAGTSYEQYF. The V and J genes are TRBV28 and TRBJ2-7; D is possibly TRBD1 or TRBD2 (5 bases each). The CDR3 length is 14 residues. Looked up from germline, CDR1 is MDHEN and CDR2 is SYDVKM. V was pared by 2 bases and J by 0 bases, with 8 bases between. Using reference TRBV28 and TRBJ2-7 for the parts outside the CDR3, the full variable domain is DVKVTQSSRYLVKRTGEKVFLECVQDMDHENMFWYRQDPGLGLRLIYFSYDVKMKEKGDIPEGYSVSREKKERFSLILESASTNQTSMYLCASSLAGTSYEQYFGPGTRLTVT.

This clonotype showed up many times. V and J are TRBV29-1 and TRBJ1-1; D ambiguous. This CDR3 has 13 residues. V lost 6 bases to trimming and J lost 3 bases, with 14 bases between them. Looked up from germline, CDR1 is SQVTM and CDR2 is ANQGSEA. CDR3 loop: CSVLSPGDTEAFF. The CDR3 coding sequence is TGCAGCGTGCTCTCCCCTGGGGACACTGAAGCTTTCTTT.

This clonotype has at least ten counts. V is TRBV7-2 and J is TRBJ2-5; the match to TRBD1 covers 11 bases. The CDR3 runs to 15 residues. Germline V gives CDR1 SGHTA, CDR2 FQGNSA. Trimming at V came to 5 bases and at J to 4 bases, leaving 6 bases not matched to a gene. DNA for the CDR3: TGTGCCAGCAGCAGATCCGGGACAGGGGGAGAGACCCAGTACTTC. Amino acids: CASSRSGTGGETQYF. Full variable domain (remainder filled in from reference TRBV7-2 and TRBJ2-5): GAGVSQSPSNKVTEKGKDVELRCDPISGHTALYWYRQSLGQGLEFLIYFQGNSAPDKSGLPSDRFSAERTGGSVSTLTIQRTQQEDSAVYLCASSRSGTGGETQYFGPGTRLLVL.

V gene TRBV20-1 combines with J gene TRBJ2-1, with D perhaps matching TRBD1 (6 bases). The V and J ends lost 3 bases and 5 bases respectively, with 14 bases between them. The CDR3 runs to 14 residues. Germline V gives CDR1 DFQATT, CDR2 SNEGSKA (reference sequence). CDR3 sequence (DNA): TGCAGTGCTAGGTGGACAGCCAAGAACAATGAGCAGTTCTTC. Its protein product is CSARWTAKNNEQFF.

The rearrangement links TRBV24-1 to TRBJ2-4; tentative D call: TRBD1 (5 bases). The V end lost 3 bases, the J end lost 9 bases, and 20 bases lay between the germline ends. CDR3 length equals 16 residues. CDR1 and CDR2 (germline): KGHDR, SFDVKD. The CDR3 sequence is CATSDPSDTATVIQYF. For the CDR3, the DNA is TGTGCCACCAGTGATCCATCGGACACGGCTACGGTCATTCAGTACTTC.

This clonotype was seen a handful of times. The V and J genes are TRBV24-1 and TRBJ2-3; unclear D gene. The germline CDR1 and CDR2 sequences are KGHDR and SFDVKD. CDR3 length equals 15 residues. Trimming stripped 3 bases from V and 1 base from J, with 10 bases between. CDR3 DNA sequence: TGTGCCACCAGTGATCCAGCCCAGGGCACAGATACGCAGTATTTT. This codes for CATSDPAQGTDTQYF.

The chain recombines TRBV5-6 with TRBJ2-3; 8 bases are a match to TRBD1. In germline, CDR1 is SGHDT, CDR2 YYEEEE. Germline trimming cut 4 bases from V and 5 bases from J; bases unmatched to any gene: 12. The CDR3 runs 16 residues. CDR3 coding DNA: TGTGCCAGCAGCCTCCTTCCGGACAGGGCGAAAGATACGCAGTATTTT. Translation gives CASSLLPDRAKDTQYF.